Sequencing of this T cell receptor beta chain was carried out in a study of early T cells in non-severe SARS-CoV-2 infection. Study details: Whole-blood bulk RNA, unsorted, was sequenced, and chains were unpaired.

Attachment of unique molecular identifiers to individual cDNA molecules was performed. TCRdb ran MiXCR on the 5' RACE reads and lists one entry per CDR3 protein. This sample has some 45,000 distinct CDR3 sequences, with about 4% found just once. This clonotype was picked up many times. CDR1 LNHDA and CDR2 SQIVND come from the germline V gene (reference sequence). The CDR3 is 15 amino acids. Trimming shortened V by 5 bases and J by 3 bases, and 17 bases separated the two germline ends. The chain has TRBV19 and TRBJ2-7, with D perhaps TRBD1 (7 bases). The clonotype comes from an adult who was a healthcare worker with PCR-confirmed SARS-CoV-2 infection or an uninfected control (not recorded which). The sequenced sample consisted of whole blood. CDR3 bases: TGTGCCAGTAGTCCCGGCGGGGACAGTTACTACGAGCAGTACTTC. Protein: CASSPGGDSYYEQYF.